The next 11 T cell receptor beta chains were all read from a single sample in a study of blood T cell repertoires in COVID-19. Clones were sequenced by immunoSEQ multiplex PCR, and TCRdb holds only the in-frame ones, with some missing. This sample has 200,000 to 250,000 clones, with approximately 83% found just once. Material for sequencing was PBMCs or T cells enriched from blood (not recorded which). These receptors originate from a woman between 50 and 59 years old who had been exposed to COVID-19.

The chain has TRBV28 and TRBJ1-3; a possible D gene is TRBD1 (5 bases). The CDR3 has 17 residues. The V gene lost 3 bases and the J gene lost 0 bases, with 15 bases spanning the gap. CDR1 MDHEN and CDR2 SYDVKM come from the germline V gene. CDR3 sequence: CASSLGLRADSGNTIYF. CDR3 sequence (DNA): TGTGCCAGCAGTTTGGGACTAAGGGCCGACTCTGGAAACACCATATATTTT.

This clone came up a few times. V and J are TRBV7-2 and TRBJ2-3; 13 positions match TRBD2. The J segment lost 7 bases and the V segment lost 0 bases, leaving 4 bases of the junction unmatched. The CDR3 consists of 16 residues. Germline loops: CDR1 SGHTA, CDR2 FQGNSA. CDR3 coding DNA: TGTGCCAGCAGCTTAGCGACTAGCGGGGGGTTAAATACGCAGTATTTT. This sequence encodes CASSLATSGGLNTQYF.

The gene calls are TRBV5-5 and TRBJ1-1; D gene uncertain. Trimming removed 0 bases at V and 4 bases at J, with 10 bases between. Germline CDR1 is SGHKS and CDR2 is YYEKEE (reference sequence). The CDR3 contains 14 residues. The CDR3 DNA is TGTGCCAGCAGCTTGGACGACGGAGGCACTGAAGCTTTCTTT. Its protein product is CASSLDDGGTEAFF.

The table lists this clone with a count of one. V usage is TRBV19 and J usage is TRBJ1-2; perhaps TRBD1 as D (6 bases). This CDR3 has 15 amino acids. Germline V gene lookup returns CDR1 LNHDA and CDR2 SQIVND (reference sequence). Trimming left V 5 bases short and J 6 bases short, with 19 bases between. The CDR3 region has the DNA TGTGCCAGTAGTCCTTGGGGGCAGGCGCCTGATGGCTACACCTTC. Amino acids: CASSPWGQAPDGYTF.

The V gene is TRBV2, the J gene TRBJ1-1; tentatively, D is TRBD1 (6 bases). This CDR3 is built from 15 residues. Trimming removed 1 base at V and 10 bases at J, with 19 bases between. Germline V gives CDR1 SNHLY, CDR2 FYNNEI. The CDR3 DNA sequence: TGTGCCAGCAGTGAAGACCCAGGTTGGGGGCTTGGAGCTTTCTTT. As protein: CASSEDPGWGLGAFF.

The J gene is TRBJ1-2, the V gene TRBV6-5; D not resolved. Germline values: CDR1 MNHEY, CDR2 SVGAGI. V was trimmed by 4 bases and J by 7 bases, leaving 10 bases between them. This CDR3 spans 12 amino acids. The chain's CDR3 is CASSLAGGGYTF. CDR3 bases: TGTGCCAGCAGTTTGGCTGGCGGTGGCTACACCTTC.

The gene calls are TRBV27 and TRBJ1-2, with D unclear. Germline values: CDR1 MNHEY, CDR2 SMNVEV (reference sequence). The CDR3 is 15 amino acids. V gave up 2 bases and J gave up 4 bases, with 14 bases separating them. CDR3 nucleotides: TGTGCCAGCAGTTTAATCGGGGATTGGGCCTATGGCTACACCTTC. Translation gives CASSLIGDWAYGYTF.

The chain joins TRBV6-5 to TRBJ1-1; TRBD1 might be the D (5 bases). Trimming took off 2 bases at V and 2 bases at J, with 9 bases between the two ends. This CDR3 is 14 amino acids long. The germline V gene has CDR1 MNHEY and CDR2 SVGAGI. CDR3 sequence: CASSYTGDNTEAFF. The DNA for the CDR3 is TGTGCCAGCAGTTACACGGGGGACAACACTGAAGCTTTCTTT.

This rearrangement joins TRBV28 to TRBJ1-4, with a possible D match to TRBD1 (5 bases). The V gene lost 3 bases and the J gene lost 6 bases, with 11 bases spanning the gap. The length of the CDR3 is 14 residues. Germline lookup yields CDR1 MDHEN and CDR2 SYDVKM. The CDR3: CASSLGQRHEKLFF. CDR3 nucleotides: TGTGCCAGCAGTTTGGGGCAGCGACATGAAAAACTGTTTTTT.

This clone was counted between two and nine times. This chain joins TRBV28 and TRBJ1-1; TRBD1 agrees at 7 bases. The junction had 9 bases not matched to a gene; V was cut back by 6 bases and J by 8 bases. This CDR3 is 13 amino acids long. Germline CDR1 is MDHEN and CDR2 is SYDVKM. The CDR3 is CASRSPDREEAFF. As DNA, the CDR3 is TGTGCCAGCAGATCCCCTGACAGGGAGGAAGCTTTCTTT. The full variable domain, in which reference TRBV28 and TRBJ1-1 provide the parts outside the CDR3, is DVKVTQSSRYLVKRTGEKVFLECVQDMDHENMFWYRQDPGLGLRLIYFSYDVKMKEKGDIPEGYSVSREKKERFSLILESASTNQTSMYLCASRSPDREEAFFGQGTRLTVV.

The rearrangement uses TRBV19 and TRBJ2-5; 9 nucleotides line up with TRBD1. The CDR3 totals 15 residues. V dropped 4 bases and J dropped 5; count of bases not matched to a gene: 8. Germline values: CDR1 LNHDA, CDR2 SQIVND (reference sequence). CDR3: CASSKPGQGTETQYF. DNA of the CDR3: TGTGCCAGTAGTAAACCGGGACAGGGAACGGAGACCCAGTACTTC.